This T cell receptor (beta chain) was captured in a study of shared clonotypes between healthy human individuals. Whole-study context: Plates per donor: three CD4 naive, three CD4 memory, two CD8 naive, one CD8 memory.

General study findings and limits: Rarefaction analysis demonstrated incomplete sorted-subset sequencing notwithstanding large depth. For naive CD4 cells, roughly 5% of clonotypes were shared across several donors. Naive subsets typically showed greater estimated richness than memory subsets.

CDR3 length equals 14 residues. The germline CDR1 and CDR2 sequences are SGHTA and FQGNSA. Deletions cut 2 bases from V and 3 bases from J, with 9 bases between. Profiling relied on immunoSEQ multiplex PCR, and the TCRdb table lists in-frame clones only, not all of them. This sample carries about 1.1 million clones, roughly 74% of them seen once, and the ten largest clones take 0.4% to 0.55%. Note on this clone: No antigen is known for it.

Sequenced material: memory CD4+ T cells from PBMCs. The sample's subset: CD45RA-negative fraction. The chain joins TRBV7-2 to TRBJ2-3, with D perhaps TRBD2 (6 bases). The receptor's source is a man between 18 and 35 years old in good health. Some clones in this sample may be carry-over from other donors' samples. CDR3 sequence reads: CASSLSAGTDTQYF. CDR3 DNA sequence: TGTGCCAGCAGCTTATCGGCGGGAACAGATACGCAGTATTTT.